Shown below are 7 T cell receptor beta chains from a single sample sequenced in a study of CD8 T cells in Susac syndrome. Reverse transcription used about 0.5 to 1 ug RNA and random hexamers. In TCRdb, the immunoSEQ multiplex PCR reads were re-called with MiXCR into one record per CDR3 protein. The sample records about 180,000 distinct CDR3 sequences, roughly 95% being singletons. The sample was CD4+ T cells from PBMCs. Receptors were obtained from a human donor with multiple sclerosis.

The chain is built from TRBV20-1 and TRBJ1-4, with D uncertain. Germline lookup yields CDR1 DFQATT and CDR2 SNEGSKA (reference sequence). This CDR3 is 13 amino acids long. V gave up 6 bases and J gave up 7 bases, with 15 bases separating them. CDR3 DNA sequence: TGCAGTGCGGCGAAGGGTTCGACTGAAAAACTGTTTTTT. Translation gives CSAAKGSTEKLFF.

The chain employs TRBV12-3 or TRBV12-4 and TRBJ2-7; tentatively, D is TRBD2 (5 bases). V lost 6 bases, J lost 7 bases, and 25 bases lay in between. CDR3 size: 16 residues. The CDR3 DNA is TGTGCCAGCAGCCGCCCAGACAAATCTGGGAGAGGAGAGCAGTACTTC. It codes for CASSRPDKSGRGEQYF.

The rearrangement links TRBV13 to TRBJ1-5; D ambiguous. V lost 3 bases, J lost 9 bases, and 9 bases lay in between. The CDR3 has 12 amino acids. Germline V gene lookup returns CDR1 PRHDT and CDR2 FYEKMQ (reference sequence). The DNA of the CDR3 is TGTGCCAGCAGCTTGAGGGTCGGGCCCCAGCATTTT. The encoded protein is CASSLRVGPQHF.

V usage is TRBV12-3 or TRBV12-4 and J usage is TRBJ2-7; D not certain. The length of the CDR3 is 12 residues. Trimming removed 6 bases at V and 5 bases at J, with 11 bases between. CDR3 region: CASRRKDHEQYF. CDR3 DNA: TGTGCCAGCAGACGAAAGGACCACGAGCAGTACTTC.

This clonotype was recorded a few times. This rearrangement joins TRBV29-1 to TRBJ1-2; D gene ambiguous. This CDR3 contains 12 residues. The germline V and J ends were trimmed by 4 bases and 8 bases, with 14 bases remaining between them. From germline, CDR1 is SQVTM and CDR2 ANQGSEA. The CDR3 sequence: CSVVEGLGGYTF. CDR3 in DNA: TGCAGCGTTGTCGAGGGTTTGGGAGGCTACACCTTC.

This clonotype was counted once. The chain links TRBV5-1 to TRBJ1-2; TRBD1 matches at 9 bases. This CDR3 has 17 residues. Per germline, CDR1 SGHRS and CDR2 YFSETQ. After removal of 3 bases from V and 2 bases from J, the junction contained 11 bases not matched to a gene. This CDR3 is CASSSTGGAGANYGYTF. The CDR3 DNA reads as TGCGCCAGCAGCTCTACAGGGGGCGCGGGGGCGAACTATGGCTACACCTTC.

This chain uses TRBV4-1 with TRBJ1-2; 7 bases agree with TRBD1. The junction had 6 bases not matched to a gene; V was cut back by 0 bases and J by 2 bases. This CDR3 is built from 16 residues. From germline, CDR1 is MGHRA and CDR2 YSYEKL. CDR3 DNA sequence: TGCGCCAGCAGCCAAGACGGGGACAGTGACAACTATGGCTACACCTTC. Translating it yields CASSQDGDSDNYGYTF.